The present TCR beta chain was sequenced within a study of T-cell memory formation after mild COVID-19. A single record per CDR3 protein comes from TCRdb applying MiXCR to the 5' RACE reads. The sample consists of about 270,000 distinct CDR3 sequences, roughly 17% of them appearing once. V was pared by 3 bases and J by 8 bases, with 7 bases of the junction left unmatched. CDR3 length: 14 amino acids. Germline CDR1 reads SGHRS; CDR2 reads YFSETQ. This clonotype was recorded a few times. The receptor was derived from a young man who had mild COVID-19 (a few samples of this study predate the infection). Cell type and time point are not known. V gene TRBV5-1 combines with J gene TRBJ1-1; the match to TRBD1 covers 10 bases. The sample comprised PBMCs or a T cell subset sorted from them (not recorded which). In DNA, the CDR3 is TGCGCCAGCAGCTCGTCCCGGGACAGGGGCGAAGCTTTCTTT. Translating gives CASSSSRDRGEAFF. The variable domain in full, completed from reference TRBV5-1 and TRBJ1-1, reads KAGVTQTPRYLIKTRGQQVTLSCSPISGHRSVSWYQQTPGQGLQFLFEYFSETQRNKGNFPGRFSGRQFSNSRSEMNVSTLELGDSALYLCASSSSRDRGEAFFGQGTRLTVV.